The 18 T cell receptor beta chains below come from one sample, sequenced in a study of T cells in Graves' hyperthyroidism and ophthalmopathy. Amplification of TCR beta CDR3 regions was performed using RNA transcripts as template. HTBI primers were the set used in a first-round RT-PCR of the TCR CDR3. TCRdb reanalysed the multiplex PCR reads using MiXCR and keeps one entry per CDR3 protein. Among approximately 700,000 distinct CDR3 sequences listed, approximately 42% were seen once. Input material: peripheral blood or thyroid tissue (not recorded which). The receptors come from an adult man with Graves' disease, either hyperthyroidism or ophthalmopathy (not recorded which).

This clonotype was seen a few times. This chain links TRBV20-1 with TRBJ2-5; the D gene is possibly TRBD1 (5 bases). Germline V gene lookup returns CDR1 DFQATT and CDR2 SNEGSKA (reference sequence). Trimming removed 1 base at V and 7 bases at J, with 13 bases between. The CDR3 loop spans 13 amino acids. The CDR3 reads CSARAGNKGTQYF. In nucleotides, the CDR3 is TGCAGTGCTAGAGCAGGGAATAAGGGGACCCAGTACTTC.

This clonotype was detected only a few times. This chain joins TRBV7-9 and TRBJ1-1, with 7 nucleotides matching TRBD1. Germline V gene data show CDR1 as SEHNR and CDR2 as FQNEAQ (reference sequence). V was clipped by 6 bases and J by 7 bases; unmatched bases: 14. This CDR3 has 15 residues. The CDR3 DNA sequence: TGTGCCAGCAGTGAGGTTAAGGGGGCGTTTTTTGAAGCTTTCTTT. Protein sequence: CASSEVKGAFFEAFF.

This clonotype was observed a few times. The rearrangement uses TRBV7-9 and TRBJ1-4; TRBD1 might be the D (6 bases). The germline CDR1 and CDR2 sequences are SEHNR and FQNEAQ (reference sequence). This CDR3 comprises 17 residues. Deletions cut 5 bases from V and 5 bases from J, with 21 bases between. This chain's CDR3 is CASSQDAGAGVNEKLFF. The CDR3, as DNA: TGTGCCAGCAGCCAAGATGCAGGGGCGGGTGTAAATGAAAAACTGTTTTTT.

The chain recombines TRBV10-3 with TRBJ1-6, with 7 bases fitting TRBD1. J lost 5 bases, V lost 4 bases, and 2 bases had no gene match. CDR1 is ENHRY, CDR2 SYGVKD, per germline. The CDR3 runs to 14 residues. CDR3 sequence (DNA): TGTGCCATCAGTGGAGGGGGCAATAATTCACCCCTCCACTTT. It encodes CAISGGGNNSPLHF.

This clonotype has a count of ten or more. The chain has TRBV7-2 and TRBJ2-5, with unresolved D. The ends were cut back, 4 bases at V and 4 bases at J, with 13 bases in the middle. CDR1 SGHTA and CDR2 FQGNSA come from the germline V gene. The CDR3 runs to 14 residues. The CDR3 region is CASSSPGRPETQYF. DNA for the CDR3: TGTGCCAGCAGCTCTCCAGGACGACCAGAGACCCAGTACTTC.

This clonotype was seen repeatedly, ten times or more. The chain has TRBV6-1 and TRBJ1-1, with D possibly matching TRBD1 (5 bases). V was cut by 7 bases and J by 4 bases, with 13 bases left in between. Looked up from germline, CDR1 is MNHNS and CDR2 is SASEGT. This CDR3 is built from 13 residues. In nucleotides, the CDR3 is TGTGCCAGCAATCAGGGTACGGGCACTGAAGCTTTCTTT. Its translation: CASNQGTGTEAFF.

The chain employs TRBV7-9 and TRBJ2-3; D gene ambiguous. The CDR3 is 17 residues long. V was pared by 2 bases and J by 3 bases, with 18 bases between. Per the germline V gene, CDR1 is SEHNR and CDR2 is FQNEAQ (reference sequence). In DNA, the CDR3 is TGTGCCAGCAGCTTAACGGAAGGAGCTCGGGCAACAGATACGCAGTATTTT. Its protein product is CASSLTEGARATDTQYF.

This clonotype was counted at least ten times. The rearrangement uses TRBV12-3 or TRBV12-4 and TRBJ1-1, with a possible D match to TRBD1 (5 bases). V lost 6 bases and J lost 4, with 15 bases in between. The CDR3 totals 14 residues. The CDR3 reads CASSSQGPSTEAFF. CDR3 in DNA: TGTGCCAGCAGCTCGCAGGGTCCAAGCACTGAAGCTTTCTTT.

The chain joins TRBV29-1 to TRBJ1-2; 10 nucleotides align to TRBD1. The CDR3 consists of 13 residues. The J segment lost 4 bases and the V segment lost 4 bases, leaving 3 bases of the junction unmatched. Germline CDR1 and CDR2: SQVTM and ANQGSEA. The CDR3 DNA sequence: TGCAGCGTTGTGACAGGGGGCGCCTATGGCTACACCTTC. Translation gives CSVVTGGAYGYTF.

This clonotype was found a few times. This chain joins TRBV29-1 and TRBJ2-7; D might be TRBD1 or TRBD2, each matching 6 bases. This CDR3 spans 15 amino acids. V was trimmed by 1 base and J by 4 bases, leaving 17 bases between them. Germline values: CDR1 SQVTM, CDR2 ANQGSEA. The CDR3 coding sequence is TGCAGCGTTGAAGGGGTGGCCGGGGGCGGATACGAGCAGTACTTC. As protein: CSVEGVAGGGYEQYF.

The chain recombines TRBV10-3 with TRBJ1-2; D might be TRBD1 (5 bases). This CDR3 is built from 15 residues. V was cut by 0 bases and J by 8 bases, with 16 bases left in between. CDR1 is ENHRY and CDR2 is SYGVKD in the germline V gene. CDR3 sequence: CAISESNGQGTGYTF. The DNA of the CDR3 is TGTGCCATCAGTGAGTCGAATGGCCAGGGAACAGGCTACACCTTC.

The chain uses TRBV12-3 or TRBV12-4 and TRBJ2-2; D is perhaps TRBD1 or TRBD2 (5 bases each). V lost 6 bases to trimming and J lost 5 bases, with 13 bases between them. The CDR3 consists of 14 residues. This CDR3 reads CASRPGTGTGELFF. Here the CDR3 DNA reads TGTGCCAGCAGGCCAGGGACGGGAACCGGGGAGCTGTTTTTT.

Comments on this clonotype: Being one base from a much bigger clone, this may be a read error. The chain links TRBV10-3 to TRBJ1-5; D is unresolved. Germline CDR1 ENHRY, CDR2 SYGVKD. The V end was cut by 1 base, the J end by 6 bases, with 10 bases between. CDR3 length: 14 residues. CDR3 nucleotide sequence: TGTGCCATCAGTGAGTTGGGTAGGGTTCAGCCCCAGCATTTT. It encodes CAISELGRVQPQHF.

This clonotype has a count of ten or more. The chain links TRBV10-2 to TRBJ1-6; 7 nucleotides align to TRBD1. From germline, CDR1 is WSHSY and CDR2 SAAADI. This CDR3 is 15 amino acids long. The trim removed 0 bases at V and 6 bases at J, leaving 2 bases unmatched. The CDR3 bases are TGCGCCAGCAGTGAGTCAACAGGGGCTAATTCACCCCTCCACTTT. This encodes CASSESTGANSPLHF.

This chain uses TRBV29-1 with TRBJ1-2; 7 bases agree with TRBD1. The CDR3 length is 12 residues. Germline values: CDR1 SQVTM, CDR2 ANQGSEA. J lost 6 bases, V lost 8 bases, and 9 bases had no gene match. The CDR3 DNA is TGCAGCCTGCAAGGGGGCGTCGATGGCTACACCTTC. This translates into CSLQGGVDGYTF.

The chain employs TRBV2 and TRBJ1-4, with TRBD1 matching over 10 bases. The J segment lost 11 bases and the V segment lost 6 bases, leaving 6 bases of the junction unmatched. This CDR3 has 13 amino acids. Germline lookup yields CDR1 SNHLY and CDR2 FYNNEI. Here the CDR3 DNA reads TGTGCCAGCAGGCGGGACAGGGGAGGCAAACTGTTTTTT. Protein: CASRRDRGGKLFF.

The DNA for the CDR3 is TGTGCCAGCAGCGATGGACAAGGGCTCCATTATAATTCACCCCTCCACTTT. Amino acids: CASSDGQGLHYNSPLHF. The chain links TRBV7-2 to TRBJ1-6; maybe TRBD1 (5 bases). The germline V gene has CDR1 SGHTA and CDR2 FQGNSA. CDR3 length equals 17 residues. Trimming stripped 5 bases from V and 4 bases from J, with 18 bases between.

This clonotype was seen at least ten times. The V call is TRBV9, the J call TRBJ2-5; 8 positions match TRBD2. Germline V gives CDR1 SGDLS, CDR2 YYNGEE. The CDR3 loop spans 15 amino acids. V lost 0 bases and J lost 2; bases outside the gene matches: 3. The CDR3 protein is CASSVGPSGQETQYF. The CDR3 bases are TGTGCCAGCAGCGTAGGTCCTAGCGGGCAAGAGACCCAGTACTTC.